The text below deals with one T cell receptor (beta chain). Sequencing used immunoSEQ multiplex PCR; TCRdb keeps in-frame clones, though not all of them. Of roughly 100,000 clones listed, approximately 88% are singletons. This specimen belongs to a study of blood T cell repertoires in COVID-19. Study-level information: Spain, Italy and the United States supplied samples that represented acute and convalescent COVID-19. Sources were T cells, B-cell-depleted T cells, or PBMCs; the material itself was cDNA or gDNA.

The sequence came from a human donor in a cohort sampled during active COVID-19. Sequenced material: peripheral blood.

CDR3 residues: CASSVGLYRSLGNTIYF. Written as DNA, the CDR3 is TGTGCCAGCAGCGTAGGACTTTATAGGTCATTGGGAAACACCATATATTTT. The rearrangement links TRBV2 to TRBJ1-3, with D unresolved. The V gene's germline CDR1 is SNHLY and CDR2 FYNNEI. The V gene lost 6 bases and the J gene lost 4 bases, with 22 bases spanning the gap. The CDR3 extends over 17 amino acids.